The rows below give T cell receptor beta chains drawn from one sample of a study of CD4 and CD8 cells across lung adenocarcinoma regions. One entry per CDR3 protein, called by TCRdb with MiXCR from the PCR reads. The sample includes about 25,000 distinct CDR3 sequences, over 40% seen only once; the top ten take about 20%. Sequencing was done on a sample of CD4+ T cells from the center of a lung tumor. Every receptor here comes from a male donor with lung adenocarcinoma. The CD4 and CD8 labels of this study may be unreliable. The CDR3 runs from the conserved cysteine through the conserved F or W. The D gene is left open where the match is weak. Some rows have no size entry. The others give once, few or many, or a class for an expanded clone.

TRBJ2-5 few TRBV6-2/TRBV6-3 . CASTHNRPGRANF TGTGCCAGCACCCATAATCGACCGGGTAGAGCGAACTTC
TRBJ1-6 few TRBV6-1 TRBD1 CASRGQLYNSPLHF TGTGCCAGCAGGGGACAGCTCTATAATTCACCCCTCCACTTT
TRBJ2-7 few TRBV6-1 . CASSEGGDTTYEQYF TGTGCCAGCAGTGAAGGGGGGGACACCACCTACGAGCAGTACTTC
TRBJ2-5 . TRBV5-6 TRBD2 CASSLVSGLAGGETQYF TGTGCCAGCAGCTTGGTCAGCGGGCTAGCGGGAGGAGAGACCCAGTACTTC
TRBJ2-3 . TRBV7-2 . CAGSIGREQETQYF TGTGCCGGGAGCATCGGCCGAGAACAAGAGACGCAGTATTTT
TRBJ2-7 few TRBV9 TRBD2 CASSVESGAPYEQYF TGTGCCAGCAGCGTAGAGAGCGGGGCCCCCTACGAGCAGTACTTC
TRBJ2-3 . TRBV6-1 . CASSPRAGSTGKQYF TGTGCCAGCAGTCCCCGGGCTGGGAGCACAGGGAAGCAGTATTTT
TRBJ2-7 many TRBV10-3 . CAIQDRTTGLEQYF TGTGCCATCCAAGACAGGACAACAGGGCTCGAGCAGTACTTC
TRBJ2-7 many TRBV28 TRBD1 CASSRLGQGAHEQYF TGTGCCAGCAGCCGCTTGGGCCAGGGGGCCCACGAGCAGTACTTC
TRBJ2-4 . TRBV6-1 TRBD1 CGSRGLGAKNIQYF TGCGGCAGCAGGGGGCTGGGGGCCAAAAACATTCAGTACTTC
TRBJ2-2 . TRBV3-1 . CASSPLQNGELFF TGTGCCAGCAGCCCACTTCAAAACGGGGAGCTGTTTTTT
TRBJ2-5 . TRBV6-1 TRBD2 CASRGHGGGGQETQYF TGTGCCAGCAGGGGGCACGGGGGGGGTGGCCAAGAGACCCAGTACTTC
TRBJ2-3 . TRBV25-1 . CASSVGLGRWPKNTQYF TGTGCCAGCTCGGTGGGGTTGGGTAGGTGGCCCAAAAACACGCAGTATTTT
TRBJ2-4 . TRBV27 . CASRALREPTWDAQYF TGTGCCAGCAGGGCCCTCCGGGAACCGACCTGGGATGCGCAGTACTTC
TRBJ2-1 medium-sized TRBV27 . CASRQNAVREFF TGTGCCAGCAGACAAAACGCGGTTCGGGAGTTCTTC
TRBJ2-3 . TRBV6-1 . CASTPGWNTGAQYF TGTGCCAGCACCCCGGGGTGGAACACCGGGGCGCAGTATTTT
TRBJ2-3 . TRBV4-2 TRBD2 CASSQGLAGGRRKNTQYF TGTGCCAGCAGCCAAGGCCTAGCGGGGGGGAGACGCAAAAATACGCAGTACTTT
TRBJ2-3 . TRBV6-1 . CASSGGRATDTQYF TGTGCGAGCAGTGGGGGGCGGGCCACAGATACGCAGTACTTT
TRBJ2-1 few TRBV10-3 . CAIKGDGNEQFF TGTGCCATCAAGGGGGATGGAAATGAGCAGTTCTTC
TRBJ1-3 few TRBV20-1 . CSARAQGASGNTIYF TGCAGTGCTAGAGCTCAGGGTGCCTCTGGAAACACCATATATTTT
TRBJ2-3 . TRBV27 . CASSLMGTLVKDMQYF TGTGCCAGCAGTTTAATGGGGACACTCGTCAAAGATATGCAGTATTTC
TRBJ2-1 . TRBV7-2 . CASHRLGTGAQYF TGTGCCAGCCACCGCCTGGGGACTGGTGCGCAGTATTTC
TRBJ2-1 . TRBV6-1 . CASSTFRGNEQFF TGTGCCAGCAGCACTTTCCGGGGGAATGAGCAGTTCTTC
TRBJ2-2 many TRBV6-2/TRBV6-3 . CASSYNPLPGELFF TGTGCCAGCAGTTACAATCCCCTTCCCGGGGAGCTGTTTTTT
TRBJ2-3 . TRBV27 . CGGGLGGRAPETQYF TGTGGCGGGGGGCTAGGGGGCCGTGCCCCAGAGACCCAGTATTTT
TRBJ2-1 . TRBV6-1 . CASSEEGEAFGPNYNEQFF TGTGCCAGCAGTGAAGAAGGGGAGGCTTTCGGGCCTAACTACAATGAGCAGTTCTTC
TRBJ2-3 . TRBV6-1 . CASTRGATGSTEAQYF TGTGCCAGCACCAGAGGGGCTACTGGTAGCACAGAGGCGCAGTATTTT
TRBJ2-2 . TRBV6-4 . CASGLQSVSTETLFF TGTGCCAGCGGACTCCAGTCTGTGAGTACAGAGACGCTGTTTTTT
TRBJ2-1 . TRBV6-5 TRBD1 CASSYRTGGNYEQFF TGTGCCAGCAGTTATCGGACAGGGGGTAACTACGAGCAGTTCTTC
TRBJ2-5 few TRBV6-5 . CASSYGQETQYF TGTGCCAGCAGTTATGGGCAAGAGACCCAGTACTTC
TRBJ1-2 medium-sized TRBV6-5 . CASKEFRASDFYGYTF TGTGCCAGCAAAGAATTTAGGGCCAGCGATTTCTATGGCTACACCTTC
TRBJ2-3 . TRBV7-8 . CASSLARAPNSKDTQYF TGTGCCAGCAGCTTAGCCCGTGCCCCAAACTCCAAGGATACGCAGTATTTT
TRBJ2-3 . TRBV27 . CASSPGRGACDKDTQYF TGTGCCAGCAGTCCGGGCCGAGGGGCTTGTGACAAAGATACCCAGTATTTT
TRBJ2-1 many TRBV11-3 . CASSVLAIGSYNEQFF TGTGCCAGCAGCGTCTTAGCGATTGGCTCCTACAATGAGCAGTTCTTC
TRBJ2-1 . TRBV18 . CASSRDTGYPYEQFF TGTGCCAGCTCTCGGGACACGGGGTACCCCTACGAGCAGTTCTTC
TRBJ2-5 few TRBV29-1 . CSVGDPETQYF TGCAGCGTTGGGGATCCGGAGACCCAGTACTTC
TRBJ1-4 few TRBV19 . CATKTAVGEKLFF TGTGCCACCAAAACAGCCGTTGGTGAAAAACTGTTTTTT
TRBJ1-2 few TRBV4-1 TRBD1 CASSQDRYRGNYGYTF TGCGCCAGCAGCCAAGATCGTTACAGGGGGAACTATGGCTACACCTTC
TRBJ2-2 . TRBV5-1 TRBD2 CASSPLQREWRTGELFF TGCGCCAGCAGCCCATTACAGCGGGAGTGGAGGACCGGGGAGCTGTTTTTT
TRBJ1-1 many TRBV10-3 . CASKGTGDTEAFF TGTGCCTCAAAAGGTACAGGTGACACTGAAGCTTTCTTT
TRBJ2-1 medium-sized TRBV7-2 . CASSLRQGGGHNEQFF TGTGCCAGCAGCCTCAGACAGGGTGGAGGGCACAATGAGCAGTTCTTC
TRBJ2-7 many TRBV6-5 TRBD1 CASSRNRDSSYEQYF TGTGCCAGCAGCCGTAACCGGGACAGCTCCTACGAGCAGTACTTC
TRBJ2-4 . TRBV6-1 . CAGSGSRRWDTQYF TGTGCGGGGAGTGGGAGCCGGCGCTGGGACACCCAGTACTTC
TRBJ1-4 few TRBV6-2/TRBV6-3 . CASSYGENEKLFF TGTGCCAGCAGTTATGGGGAAAATGAAAAACTGTTTTTT
TRBJ2-4 . TRBV6-1 TRBD2 CACGGRATDIQYF TGTGCCTGCGGGGGGAGAGCCACAGATATTCAGTACTTC
TRBJ2-1 once TRBV4-1 . CASSQDPVRGVETQFF TGCGCCAGCAGCCAAGATCCTGTCAGGGGCGTCGAGACCCAGTTCTTC
TRBJ2-3 . TRBV7-6 . CASSRDSGARVRNTQYF TGTGCCAGCAGCCGAGACTCCGGGGCCCGCGTCAGAAACACGCAGTATTTT
TRBJ2-3 . TRBV6-1 TRBD1 CASKRQGAAFTTETQYF TGTGCCAGCAAGAGACAGGGGGCGGCCTTTACCACAGAGACGCAGTATTTT
TRBJ2-3 . TRBV27 . CAGGLGLGDPETQYF TGTGCCGGGGGGTTAGGGCTCGGGGACCCAGAGACGCAGTATTTT
TRBJ2-3 . TRBV29-1 . CSVGLSNQLTLVTDTQYF TGCAGCGTTGGGCTCTCCAACCAGCTCACACTTGTCACAGATACGCAGTATTTT
TRBJ2-2 many TRBV6-1 TRBD2 CASSRLANSIGELFF TGTGCCAGCAGTCGACTAGCGAACTCCATAGGGGAGCTGTTTTTT
TRBJ2-4 medium-sized TRBV6-5 . CASSYGRLGGNQYF TGTGCCAGCAGTTACGGTCGACTAGGGGGGAATCAGTACTTC
TRBJ2-2 few TRBV6-1 . CASSEMVAEGPGELFF TGTGCCAGCAGTGAAATGGTAGCGGAGGGTCCCGGGGAGCTGTTTTTT
TRBJ2-2 . TRBV6-1 . CARGPRAVMAGAQFF TGTGCCAGGGGCCCCCGGGCAGTGATGGCAGGGGCGCAGTTTTTT
TRBJ2-1 medium-sized TRBV28 . CASSLCPGGCEQFF TGTGCCAGCAGTTTATGCCCCGGGGGCTGTGAGCAGTTCTTC
TRBJ2-3 . TRBV11-2 . CGVKAVNTDTQYF TGTGGCGTCAAAGCTGTGAACACAGATACGCAGTATTTT
TRBJ1-2 . TRBV7-2 TRBD1 CASSVQGAEGGYTF TGTGCCAGCAGCGTACAGGGGGCAGAGGGTGGCTACACCTTC
TRBJ2-7 . TRBV28 . CASSRPLVSYEQYF TGTGCCAGCAGCCGCCCACTAGTCTCCTACGAGCAGTACTTC